This paragraph covers one T cell receptor (beta chain) sequence. What antigen it recognizes has not been identified. No quality values exist for individual bases; no much larger clone is one base distant. TCR CDR3 regions were amplified from genomic DNA by multiplex PCR using the deep immunoSEQ assay. Extracted genomic DNA from each cell subset was distributed evenly across all wells of several immunoSEQ 96-well plates, and each plate was treated as a replicate. For sorted subsets, around 200 ng genomic DNA, equal to tens of thousands of T cell genomes, was loaded into each replicate PCR. The purified libraries were quantified using a Qubit 3.0 fluorometer, sized with a Bioanalyzer 2100, and then quantified again using the KAPA Library Quantification kit. Each immunoSEQ 96-well plate was sequenced on its own single-read 150-cycle Illumina NextSeq 550 flow cell. From the authors' description of their analysis: Because the immunoSEQ output included only junctional sequences and no quality scores, the filtering could not be the same as the filtering used for full-length reads. To assign V/J genes and CDR3, sequences were annotated against IMGT germline references using PyIR, a Python wrapper for IgBLAST v1.9. Reads with weak V/J assignments (E-value above 1e-6), missing CDR3, stop codons, out-of-frame junctions, or ambiguous translated residues were removed. V3J clonotypes were defined as sequences sharing the same inferred V gene, J gene, and CDR3 amino acid sequence. The percentage overlap between two repertoires was calculated by dividing the number of shared unique clonotypes by the size of the smaller repertoire. RTK rarefaction, the Chao1 estimator, and Recon v2.1 estimates of unobserved clonotypes were used to assess repertoire richness. Generation probabilities for all TCRbeta clonotypes obtained by the gDNA method from a handful of donors were computed using OLGA. TCRdb mirrors the immuneACCESS table, restricted to in-frame sequences. Some clones are absent from its copies; in checked studies, under half trace to an unresolved V gene, and the reason for the others is unknown. The V and J calls and clone size come from that table; D and trimming were worked out from the DNA. For this sample the table gives about 2 million clones, of which approximately 94% were detected only once. Clones ranked in the top ten supply 1% to 1.3% of the sample.

The data derive from a study of shared clonotypes between healthy human individuals (dated by TCRdb to the early 2020s). Notes on the research overall: A couple of women and three men aged 18 to 49 years were included in the cohort. To estimate repertoire size and how much clonotype sharing occurs between individuals, the study deeply sequenced the blood TCR repertoires of 4 to 6 healthy adults. Leukapheresis yielded between about 0.85 and 10 billion PBMCs per donor. To increase sequencing depth and limit assay-specific biases, TCR repertoire library preparation and sequencing were carried out by different laboratories using diverse techniques. For each donor, three plates each were used for CD4 naive and CD4 memory, two plates were used for CD8 naive, and one plate was used for CD8 memory. What the authors observed across the whole study: Rarefaction of sorted-subset datasets indicated incomplete sequencing despite the large sequencing depth. Because the study included only a small number of donors, the genetic and exposure-history diversity represented was limited. Pairwise subsampling led to the expectation that sequencing depth would affect the degree of clonotype sharing among donors. Estimated clonotype richness was generally larger for naive than for memory subsets. Sampling was restricted to blood, and TCR repertoires in tissues likely differ from the TCR repertoires found in blood. Higher generation probabilities were observed for clonotypes shared by all four sorted-subset donors than for non-shared clonotypes. Sharing across four donors was observed for about 4.8% of naive CD4, under 4% of naive CD8, about 2.3% of memory CD4, and about 0.38% of memory CD8 clonotypes.

Between the V and J ends, shortened by 0 bases and 0 bases respectively, the junction contains 8 bases. The CDR3 spans 15 residues, from the cysteine through the phenylalanine. Here the CDR3 DNA is all that survives: 45 bases in frame from base 1. The germline V gene (reference sequence) yields SGHNT for CDR1 and YYREEE for CDR2. For the CD8 naive samples, CD45RO-negative cells were positively selected for CCR7, yielding a CD45RA+CCR7+ population from which TemRA cells were excluded. The donors were healthy, HIV-negative adults with no recently reported acute infections or vaccinations. Only Caucasian adults living in Nashville, Tennessee, USA were represented among the donors. Blood was collected by leukapheresis, and PBMCs were isolated by Ficoll-Histopaque density gradient centrifugation and then cryopreserved in liquid nitrogen vapor phase. Analytical flow cytometry was used to check the purity and quantity of each magnetically sorted T cell population. Each sorted fraction had its genomic DNA isolated and then quantified by UV absorbance on a Nanodrop 2000c.

Sequencing input: naive CD8+ T cells sorted from blood. This specimen's cell subset or site label, per the study, means: CD45RA+CCR7+. The sequence joins TRBV5-4 to TRBJ2-3; no D gene call is confident. The sequence was collected from a young man in good health. The DNA sequence follows: TGTGCCAGCAGCTTGGACCGGTGGAGCACAGATACGCAGTATTTT. Translated, it gives CASSLDRWSTDTQYF.